The TCR beta chain described here comes from a study of control samples from healthy donors and cancer patients. This clone is a singleton in its sample. The CDR3 extends over 14 amino acids. Germline V gene sequence: CDR1 KGHDR, CDR2 SFDVKD. V was pared by 5 bases and J by 3 bases, with 12 bases between. TCRdb's copy holds only in-frame clones and misses some; the assay was immunoSEQ multiplex PCR. Here the sample spans 350,000 to 450,000 clones, over 75% being singletons. The chain carries TRBV24-1 and TRBJ1-1; the D gene is possibly TRBD1 (6 bases). This TCR was recovered from a man aged 35 to 55 with head and neck cancer. The sample comprised PBMCs. CDR3 bases: TGTGCCACCAGTGCAACGGGGGCGGACACTGAAGCTTTCTTT. This translates into CATSATGADTEAFF.